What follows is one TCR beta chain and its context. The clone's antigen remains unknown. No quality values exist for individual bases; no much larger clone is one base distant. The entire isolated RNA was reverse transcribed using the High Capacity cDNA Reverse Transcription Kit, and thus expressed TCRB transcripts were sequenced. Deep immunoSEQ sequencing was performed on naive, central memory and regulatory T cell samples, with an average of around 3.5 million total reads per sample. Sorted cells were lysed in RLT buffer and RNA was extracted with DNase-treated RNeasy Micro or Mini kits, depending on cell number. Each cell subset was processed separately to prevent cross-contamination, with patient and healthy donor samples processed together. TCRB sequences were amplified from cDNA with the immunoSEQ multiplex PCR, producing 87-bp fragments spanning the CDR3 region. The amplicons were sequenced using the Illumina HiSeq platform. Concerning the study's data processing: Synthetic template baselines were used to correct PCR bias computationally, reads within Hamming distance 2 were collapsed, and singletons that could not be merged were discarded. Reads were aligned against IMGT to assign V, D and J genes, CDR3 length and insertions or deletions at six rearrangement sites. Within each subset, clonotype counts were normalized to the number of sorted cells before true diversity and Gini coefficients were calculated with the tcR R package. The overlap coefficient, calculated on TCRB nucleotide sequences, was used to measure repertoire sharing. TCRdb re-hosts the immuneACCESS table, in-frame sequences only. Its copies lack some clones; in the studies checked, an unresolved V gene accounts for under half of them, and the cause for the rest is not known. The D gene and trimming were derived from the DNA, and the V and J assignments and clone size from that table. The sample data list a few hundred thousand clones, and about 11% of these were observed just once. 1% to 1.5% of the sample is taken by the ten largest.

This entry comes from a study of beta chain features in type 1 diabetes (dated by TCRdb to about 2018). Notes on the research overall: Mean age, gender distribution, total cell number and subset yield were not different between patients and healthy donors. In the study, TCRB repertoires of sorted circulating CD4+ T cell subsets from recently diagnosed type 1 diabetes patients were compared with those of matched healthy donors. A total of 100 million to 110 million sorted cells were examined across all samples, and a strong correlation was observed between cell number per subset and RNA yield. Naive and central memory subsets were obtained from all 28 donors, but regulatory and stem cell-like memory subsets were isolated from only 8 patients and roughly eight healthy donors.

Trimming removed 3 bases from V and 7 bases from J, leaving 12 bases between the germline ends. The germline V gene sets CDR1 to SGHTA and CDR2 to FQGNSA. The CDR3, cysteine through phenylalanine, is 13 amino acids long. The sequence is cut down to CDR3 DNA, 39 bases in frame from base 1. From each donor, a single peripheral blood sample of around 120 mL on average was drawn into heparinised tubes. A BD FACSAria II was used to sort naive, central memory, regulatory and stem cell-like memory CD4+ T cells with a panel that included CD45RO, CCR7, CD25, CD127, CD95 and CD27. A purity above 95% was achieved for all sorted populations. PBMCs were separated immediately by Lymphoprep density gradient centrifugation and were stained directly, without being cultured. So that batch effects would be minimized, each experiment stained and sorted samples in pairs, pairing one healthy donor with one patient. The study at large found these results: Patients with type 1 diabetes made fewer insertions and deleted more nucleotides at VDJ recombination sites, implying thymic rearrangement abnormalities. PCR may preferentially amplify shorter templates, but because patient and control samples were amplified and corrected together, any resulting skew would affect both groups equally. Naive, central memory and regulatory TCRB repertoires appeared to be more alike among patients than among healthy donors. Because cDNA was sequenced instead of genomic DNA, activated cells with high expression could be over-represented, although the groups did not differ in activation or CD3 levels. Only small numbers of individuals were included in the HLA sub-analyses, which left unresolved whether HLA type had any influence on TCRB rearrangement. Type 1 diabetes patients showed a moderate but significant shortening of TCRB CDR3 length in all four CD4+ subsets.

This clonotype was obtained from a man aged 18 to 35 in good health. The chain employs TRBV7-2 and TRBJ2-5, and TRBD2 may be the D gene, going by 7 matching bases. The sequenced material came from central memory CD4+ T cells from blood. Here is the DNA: TGTGCCAGCAGCTTGGGGGGGCGGGCGACCCAGTACTTC. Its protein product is CASSLGGRATQYF.